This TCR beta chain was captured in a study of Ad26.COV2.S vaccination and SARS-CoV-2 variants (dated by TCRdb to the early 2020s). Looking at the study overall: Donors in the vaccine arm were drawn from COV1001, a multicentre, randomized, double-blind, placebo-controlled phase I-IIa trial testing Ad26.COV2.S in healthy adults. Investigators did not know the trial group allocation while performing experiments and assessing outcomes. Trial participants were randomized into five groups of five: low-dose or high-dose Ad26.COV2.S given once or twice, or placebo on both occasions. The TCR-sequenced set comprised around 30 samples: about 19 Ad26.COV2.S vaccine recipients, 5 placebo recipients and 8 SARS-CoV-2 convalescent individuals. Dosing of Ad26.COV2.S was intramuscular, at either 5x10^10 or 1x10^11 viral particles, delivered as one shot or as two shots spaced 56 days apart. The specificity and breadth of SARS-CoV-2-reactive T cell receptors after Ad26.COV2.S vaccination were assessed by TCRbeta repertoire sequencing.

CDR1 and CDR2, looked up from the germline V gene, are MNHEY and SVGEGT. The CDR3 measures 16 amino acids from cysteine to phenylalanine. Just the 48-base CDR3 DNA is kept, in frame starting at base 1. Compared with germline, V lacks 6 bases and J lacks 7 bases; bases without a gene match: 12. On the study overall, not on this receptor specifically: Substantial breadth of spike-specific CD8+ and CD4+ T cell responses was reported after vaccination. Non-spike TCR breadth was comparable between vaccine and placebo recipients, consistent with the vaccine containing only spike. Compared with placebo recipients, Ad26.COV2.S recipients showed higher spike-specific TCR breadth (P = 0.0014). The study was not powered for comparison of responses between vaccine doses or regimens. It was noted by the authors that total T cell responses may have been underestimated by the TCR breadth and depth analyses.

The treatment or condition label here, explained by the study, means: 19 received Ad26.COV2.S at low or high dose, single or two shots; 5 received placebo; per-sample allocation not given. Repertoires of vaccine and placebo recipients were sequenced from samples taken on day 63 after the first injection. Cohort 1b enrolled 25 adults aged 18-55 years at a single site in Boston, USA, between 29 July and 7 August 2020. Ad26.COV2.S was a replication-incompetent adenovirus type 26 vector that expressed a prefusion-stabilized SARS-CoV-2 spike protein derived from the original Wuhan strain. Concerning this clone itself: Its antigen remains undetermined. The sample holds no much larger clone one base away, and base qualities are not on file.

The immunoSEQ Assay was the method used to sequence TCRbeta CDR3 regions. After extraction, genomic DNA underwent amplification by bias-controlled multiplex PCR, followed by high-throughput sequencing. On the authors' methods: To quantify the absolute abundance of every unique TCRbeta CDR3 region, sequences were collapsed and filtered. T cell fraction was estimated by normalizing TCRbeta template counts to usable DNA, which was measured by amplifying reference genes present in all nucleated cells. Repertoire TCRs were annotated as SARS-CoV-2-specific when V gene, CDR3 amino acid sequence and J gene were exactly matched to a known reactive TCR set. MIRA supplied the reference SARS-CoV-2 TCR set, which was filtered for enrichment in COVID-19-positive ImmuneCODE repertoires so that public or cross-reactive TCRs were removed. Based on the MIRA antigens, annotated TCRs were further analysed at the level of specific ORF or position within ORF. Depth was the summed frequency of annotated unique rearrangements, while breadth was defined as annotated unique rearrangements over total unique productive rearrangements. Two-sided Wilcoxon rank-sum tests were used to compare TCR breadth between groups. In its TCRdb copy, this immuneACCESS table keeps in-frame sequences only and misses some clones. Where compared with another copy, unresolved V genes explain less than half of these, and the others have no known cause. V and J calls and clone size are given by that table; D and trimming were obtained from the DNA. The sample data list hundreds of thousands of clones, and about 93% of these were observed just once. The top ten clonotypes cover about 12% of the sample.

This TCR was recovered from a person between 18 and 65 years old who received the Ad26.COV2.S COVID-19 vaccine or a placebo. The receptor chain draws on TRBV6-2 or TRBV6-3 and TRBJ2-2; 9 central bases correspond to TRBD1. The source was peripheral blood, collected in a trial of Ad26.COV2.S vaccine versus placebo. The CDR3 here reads CASSSPWDRDGGELFF. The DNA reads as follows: TGTGCCAGCAGCAGCCCATGGGACAGGGACGGCGGGGAGCTGTTTTTT.